The 21 T cell receptor beta chains below all came from one sample that was sequenced in a study of T cell repertoires in aging, cancer and after chemotherapy. Multiplex touch-down PCR with TRB-A/B primers amplified rearranged V-D-J TRB sequences. TCRdb called the multiplex PCR reads again in MiXCR, with one record for every CDR3 protein. The sample lists approximately 4,200 distinct CDR3 sequences, about 28% occurring once. Peripheral blood genomic DNA, not sorted cells or RNA, was the template. The specimen sequenced was blood. These receptor sequences come from a human donor in good health.

There are a few counts of this clonotype. The rearrangement links TRBV5-5 to TRBJ1-3; 7 bases line up with TRBD1. The J segment lost 2 bases and the V segment lost 4 bases, leaving 6 bases of the junction unmatched. Germline CDR1 reads SGHKS; CDR2 reads YYEKEE (reference sequence). The CDR3 contains 15 residues. The CDR3, as DNA: TGTGCCAGCAGCCAGACAGGGCGGACTGGAAACACCATATATTTT. It codes for CASSQTGRTGNTIYF.

The gene calls are TRBV6-2 or TRBV6-3 and TRBJ2-5, with D perhaps TRBD1 or TRBD2 (6 bases each). The CDR3 has 13 amino acids. Trimming took off 2 bases at V and 13 bases at J, with 17 bases between the two ends. Germline values: CDR1 MNHEY, CDR2 SVGEGT. The DNA of the CDR3 is TGTGCCAGCAGTTACAATCGAGGGGGGCCCTGGTACTTC. This gives the protein CASSYNRGGPWYF.

In this sample, this clonotype turned up a few times. This chain joins TRBV6-5 and TRBJ1-1; the D is unclear. The CDR3 is 16 amino acids. Trimming stripped 0 bases from V and 7 bases from J, with 18 bases between. Per germline, CDR1 MNHEY and CDR2 SVGAGI. Here the CDR3 reads CASSYSGRTILSEAFF. CDR3 coding DNA: TGTGCCAGCAGTTACTCAGGCCGAACCATTTTGAGTGAAGCTTTCTTT.

V and J are TRBV12-3 or TRBV12-4 and TRBJ2-1, with no clear D. Trimming removed 1 base at V and 10 bases at J, with 11 bases between. The CDR3 runs 13 residues. CDR3 nucleotide sequence: TGTGCCAGCAGTTTAGGTGGACGGTCAGAGCAGTTCTTC. It specifies CASSLGGRSEQFF.

This clonotype is classed as medium-sized. The V gene is TRBV6-5, the J gene TRBJ2-5; TRBD1 agrees at 10 bases. Germline V gives CDR1 MNHEY, CDR2 SVGAGI. The CDR3 extends over 17 amino acids. Germline trimming cut 6 bases from V and 4 bases from J; bases unmatched to any gene: 14. The CDR3 nucleotides are TGTGCCAGCAGACCTGACAGGGGGCTTGTCATGGGAGAGACCCAGTACTTC. Translating it yields CASRPDRGLVMGETQYF.

CDR3 loop: CAWGWTENSYEQYF. The DNA for the CDR3 is TGTGCCTGGGGTTGGACAGAAAATTCCTACGAGCAGTACTTC. This rearrangement joins TRBV30 to TRBJ2-7, with D possibly TRBD1 on 6 matching bases. V was pared by 5 bases and J by 1 base, with 15 bases between. This CDR3 has 14 residues. Germline CDR1 reads GTSNPN; CDR2 reads SVGIG (reference sequence).

The chain combines TRBV7-6 with TRBJ2-7; 9 nucleotides agree with TRBD2. This CDR3 is built from 16 residues. With V trimmed by 5 bases and J by 0 bases, 8 bases remained unmatched. From germline, CDR1 is SGHVS and CDR2 FNYEAQ. As DNA, the CDR3 is TGTGCCAGCAGCCCGCTAGCGGGGCCCCTCTCCTACGAGCAGTACTTC. Amino acids: CASSPLAGPLSYEQYF.

This clonotype was detected only a few times. The chain carries TRBV5-6 and TRBJ2-3, with a possible D match to TRBD2 (6 bases). CDR1 is SGHDT, CDR2 YYEEEE, per germline. This CDR3 has 14 amino acids. The ends were cut back, 7 bases at V and 1 base at J, with 13 bases in the middle. The CDR3 DNA reads TGTGCCAGCGCCCCGTCGGGGGGCACAGATACGCAGTATTTT. As protein: CASAPSGGTDTQYF.

J is TRBJ2-2 and V is TRBV5-5; TRBD1 matches 9 bases. The CDR3 runs to 18 residues. V lost 0 bases, J lost 9 bases, and 15 bases stayed unmatched. Germline-derived CDR1 and CDR2 are SGHKS and YYEKEE (reference sequence). This CDR3 reads CASSLGTTGTGSPRELFF. The CDR3 DNA is TGTGCCAGCAGCTTGGGGACCACCGGGACAGGGAGTCCCCGGGAGCTGTTTTTT.

This clonotype is judged medium-sized. This chain uses TRBV29-1 with TRBJ2-2; D call uncertain. Trimming stripped 4 bases from V and 1 base from J, with 4 bases between. CDR1 and CDR2 from the germline V gene are SQVTM and ANQGSEA. The CDR3 has 12 residues. The chain's CDR3 is CSVAGNTGELFF. Here the CDR3 DNA reads TGCAGCGTTGCTGGGAACACCGGGGAGCTGTTTTTT.

This chain joins TRBV27 and TRBJ1-1; tentative D call: TRBD1 (5 bases). The germline gives CDR1 MNHEY, CDR2 SMNVEV (reference sequence). This CDR3 is built from 17 residues. V was pared by 5 bases and J by 4 bases, with 23 bases between. This chain's CDR3 is CASSEFRSDRAGTEAFF. DNA for the CDR3: TGTGCCAGCAGTGAATTCCGATCCGACAGAGCAGGCACTGAAGCTTTCTTT.

Relative to its sample, this clonotype is medium-sized. The chain recombines TRBV30 with TRBJ2-1, with 9 nucleotides matching TRBD1. V was clipped by 3 bases and J by 7 bases; unmatched bases: 7. Germline-derived CDR1 and CDR2 are GTSNPN and SVGIG (reference sequence). This CDR3 is 14 amino acids long. The CDR3 spells CAWSGTGRVNEQFF. Here the CDR3 DNA reads TGTGCCTGGAGCGGGACAGGGAGGGTAAATGAGCAGTTCTTC.

The chain links TRBV30 to TRBJ2-3, with TRBD2 matching over 9 bases. The germline V gene encodes CDR1 GTSNPN and CDR2 SVGIG (reference sequence). The CDR3 spans 15 residues. The ends lost 0 bases at V and 1 base at J; junction bases unmatched: 2. The CDR3: CAWSVVAGGTDTQYF. CDR3 DNA: TGTGCCTGGAGTGTAGTAGCGGGGGGCACAGATACGCAGTATTTT.

By share, this clonotype counts as medium-sized (0.01 to 0.1%). This chain links TRBV30 with TRBJ2-7; D tentatively fits TRBD1 or TRBD2 (5 bases each). The CDR3 has 12 residues. Germline V lookup: CDR1 GTSNPN, CDR2 SVGIG (reference sequence). Deletions cut 6 bases from V and 9 bases from J, with 18 bases between. Here the CDR3 reads CACPMTSGRQYF. CDR3 coding DNA: TGTGCCTGCCCCATGACCTCGGGACGGCAGTACTTC.

This clonotype counts as medium-sized (0.01 to 0.1%). This chain uses TRBV12-3 or TRBV12-4 with TRBJ1-5, with D maybe TRBD1 (5 bases). With 1 base removed from V and 5 bases from J, the gap between germline ends came to 12 bases. The CDR3 is made up of 15 amino acids. The CDR3 coding sequence is TGTGCCAGCAGTTTAGAGGGGATAGGGTATCAGCCCCAGCATTTT. This codes for CASSLEGIGYQPQHF.

This clonotype was recorded a few times. The V call is TRBV5-6, the J call TRBJ2-1, with 15 bases lining up with TRBD2. CDR1 and CDR2 (germline): SGHDT, YYEEEE. The CDR3 has 17 amino acids. V shed 4 bases and J 6 bases; nucleotides not matched to a gene: 8. CDR3 protein: CASSTGTSGGFSNEQFF. For the CDR3, the DNA is TGTGCCAGCAGCACCGGGACTAGCGGGGGGTTTAGCAATGAGCAGTTCTTC.

This clonotype came up a few times. The rearrangement joins TRBV7-6 to TRBJ2-1; D is undetermined. The germline V and J ends were trimmed by 3 bases and 9 bases, with 12 bases remaining between them. Germline V gives CDR1 SGHVS, CDR2 FNYEAQ. The CDR3 has 13 amino acids. This CDR3 reads CASSFPKPGEQFF. The CDR3 DNA is TGTGCCAGCAGCTTCCCCAAGCCTGGTGAGCAGTTCTTC.

Of note for this clonotype: Just one base apart from a much larger clone, this may be a read error. This chain connects TRBV30 to TRBJ2-6; D ambiguous. From germline, CDR1 is GTSNPN and CDR2 SVGIG (reference sequence). V gave up 0 bases and J gave up 4 bases, with 4 bases separating them. The CDR3 covers 13 residues. CDR3 coding DNA: TGTGCCTGGAGTGTGAGGGGGGCCAACGTCCTGACTTTC. Translated: CAWSVRGANVLTF.

This clonotype is labeled as medium-sized. The rearrangement joins TRBV6-1 to TRBJ2-1; no reliable D call. Germline CDR1 and CDR2: MNHNS and SASEGT. The ends were cut back, 4 bases at V and 1 base at J, with 17 bases in the middle. The CDR3 is made up of 17 amino acids. The CDR3 protein is CASSVRSSSPSYNEQFF. In nucleotides, the CDR3 is TGTGCCAGCAGTGTTCGAAGTAGCAGCCCTTCCTACAATGAGCAGTTCTTC.

This clonotype is categorized as medium-sized (0.01 to 0.1%). The V and J genes are TRBV29-1 and TRBJ2-1; 7 bases are shared with TRBD2. The V gene end was trimmed by 3 bases and the J gene end by 5 bases; junction bases not matched to a gene: 10. The germline V gene has CDR1 SQVTM and CDR2 ANQGSEA. The length of the CDR3 is 15 residues. Written as DNA, the CDR3 is TGCAGCGTTGAGGGTGGACTAGTCTCTAACAATGAGCAGTTCTTC. It specifies CSVEGGLVSNNEQFF.

The rearrangement links TRBV6-1 to TRBJ1-1; possible D gene TRBD1, 5 bases. V was shortened by 3 bases and J by 3 bases, with 11 bases between the two germline ends. The CDR3 covers 14 residues. CDR1 is MNHNS and CDR2 is SASEGT in the germline V gene. CDR3 amino acids: CASSDHSQDTEAFF. The CDR3 DNA follows: TGTGCCAGCAGTGATCACTCACAGGACACTGAAGCTTTCTTT.